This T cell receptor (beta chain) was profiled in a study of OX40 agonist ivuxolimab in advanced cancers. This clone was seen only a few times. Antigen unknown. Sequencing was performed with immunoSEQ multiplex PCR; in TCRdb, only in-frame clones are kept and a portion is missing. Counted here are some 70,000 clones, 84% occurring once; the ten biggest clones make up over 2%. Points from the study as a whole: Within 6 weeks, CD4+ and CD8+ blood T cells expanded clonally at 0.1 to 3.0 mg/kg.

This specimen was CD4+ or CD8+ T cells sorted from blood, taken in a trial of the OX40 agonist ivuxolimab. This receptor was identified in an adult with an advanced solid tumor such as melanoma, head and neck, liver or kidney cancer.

The CDR3 protein is CASSLDRAIYTEAFF. CDR3 nucleotide sequence: TGTGCCAGCAGCTTGGACAGAGCTATCTACACTGAAGCTTTCTTT. The V gene is TRBV5-8, the J gene TRBJ1-1, with D hard to call. Germline CDR1 and CDR2: SGHTS and YDEGEE. This CDR3 is 15 amino acids long. V lost 0 bases, J lost 3 bases, and 12 bases lay in between.